The 21 T cell receptor beta chains below come from one sample, sequenced in a study of human T cells and chemical hapten exposure. Stated time point: healthy volunteer bleed at 6 weeks. Extraction of total RNA was performed on unfractionated whole blood. TCRdb reanalysed the RACE reads using MiXCR and keeps one entry per CDR3 protein. There are roughly 80,000 distinct CDR3 sequences in the sample; over 6.5% occur only once, and about 1.7% lies in the top ten. Sequences were obtained from whole blood. All receptors come from a female donor in good health. Some clones in this sample may be carry-over from other donors' samples.

The table lists this clonotype with many counts. This sequence joins TRBV27 and TRBJ2-3; D may be TRBD1 (5 bases). Per the germline V gene, CDR1 is MNHEY and CDR2 is SMNVEV (reference sequence). V dropped 3 bases and J dropped 4 bases, with 8 bases sitting between them. The CDR3 totals 13 residues. Here the CDR3 reads CASSLQGSDTQYF. In DNA form, the CDR3 reads TGTGCCAGCAGTTTGCAGGGTTCAGATACGCAGTATTTT.

This clonotype was counted a few times. The gene calls are TRBV12-3 or TRBV12-4 and TRBJ2-7; TRBD1 aligns across 7 bases. The CDR3 has 14 amino acids. V lost 0 bases and J lost 2; bases outside the gene matches: 1. The CDR3 region is CASSLAGQAYEQYF. Here the CDR3 DNA reads TGTGCCAGCAGTTTAGCAGGACAGGCCTACGAGCAGTACTTC.

There are a few counts of this clonotype. The rearrangement uses TRBV7-9 and TRBJ1-1; 7 nucleotides agree with TRBD1. V lost 5 bases and J lost 6; bases outside the gene matches: 9. The length of the CDR3 is 14 residues. Germline CDR1 and CDR2: SEHNR and FQNEAQ (reference sequence). CDR3 residues: CASSPSGRGAEAFF. The CDR3 DNA is TGTGCCAGCAGCCCGTCGGGCAGGGGGGCTGAAGCTTTCTTT.

In this sample, this clonotype turned up many times. This chain links TRBV20-1 with TRBJ1-4; D unclear. The CDR3 has 13 residues. V dropped 7 bases and J dropped 8 bases, with 17 bases sitting between them. In germline, CDR1 is DFQATT, CDR2 SNEGSKA (reference sequence). In DNA, the CDR3 is TGCAGTGTACCAGGCGGAGGGCACGAAAAACTGTTTTTT. It yields the protein CSVPGGGHEKLFF.

This clonotype has ten or more counts. The CDR3 sequence: CASSRSITQLAGGTYEQYF. The DNA for the CDR3 is TGCGCCAGCAGCCGTTCGATTACCCAACTAGCGGGGGGAACCTACGAGCAGTACTTC. This chain connects TRBV5-1 to TRBJ2-7, with 12 bases matching TRBD2. The length of the CDR3 is 19 residues. The J segment lost 2 bases and the V segment lost 4 bases, leaving 16 bases of the junction unmatched. Germline CDR1 is SGHRS and CDR2 is YFSETQ. Full variable domain (remainder filled in from reference TRBV5-1 and TRBJ2-7): KAGVTQTPRYLIKTRGQQVTLSCSPISGHRSVSWYQQTPGQGLQFLFEYFSETQRNKGNFPGRFSGRQFSNSRSEMNVSTLELGDSALYLCASSRSITQLAGGTYEQYFGPGTRLTVT.

This clonotype occurred a few times. The chain is built from TRBV9 and TRBJ1-1; 8 positions agree with TRBD1. CDR3 size: 14 residues. The germline V gene encodes CDR1 SGDLS and CDR2 YYNGEE. Losses at the gene ends were 3 bases for V and 4 bases for J; bases not matched to a gene: 5. Written as DNA, the CDR3 is TGTGCCAGCAGCGCGACAGGGGCGGGCACTGAAGCTTTCTTT. It encodes CASSATGAGTEAFF.

The CDR3, as DNA: TGCGCCAGCAGCTTGGAACGTACTAATGAAAAACTGTTTTTT. Encoded protein: CASSLERTNEKLFF. This chain links TRBV5-1 with TRBJ1-4; D unclear. The CDR3 totals 14 residues. V was cut by 0 bases and J by 2 bases, with 5 bases left in between. CDR1 is SGHRS and CDR2 is YFSETQ in the germline V gene.

This clonotype appeared a few times. The chain couples TRBV6-6 to TRBJ1-5; TRBD1 agrees at 8 bases. With V trimmed by 2 bases and J by 4 bases, 7 bases remained unmatched. The CDR3 is made up of 16 amino acids. Per germline, CDR1 MNHNY and CDR2 SVGAGI (reference sequence). CDR3 in DNA: TGTGCCAGCAGTTACGGAAGGGGACAGGCGAATCAGCCCCAGCATTTT. This sequence encodes CASSYGRGQANQPQHF.

This clonotype was seen ten or more times. The rearrangement links TRBV7-8 to TRBJ2-5; D remains ambiguous. The V end lost 7 bases, the J end lost 2 bases, and 11 bases lay between the germline ends. This CDR3 contains 13 residues. Per germline, CDR1 SGHVS and CDR2 FQNEAQ. CDR3: CASTTGEQETQYF. In nucleotides, the CDR3 is TGTGCCAGCACCACCGGCGAACAAGAGACCCAGTACTTC.

For this clonotype: This may arise from a read error, as a much more abundant clone is one base away. The chain links TRBV30 to TRBJ1-1; 8 nucleotides agree with TRBD1. In germline, CDR1 is GTSNPN, CDR2 SVGIG (reference sequence). The CDR3 has 13 residues. CDR3 residues: CSGQVSLSTEAFF. The CDR3 nucleotides read TGCTCGGGACAGGTCTCCCTGAGCACTGAAGCTTTCTTT.

This clonotype was seen a handful of times. CDR3 region: CASSDLGRSGNTIYF. The CDR3 region has the DNA TGTGCCAGCAGTGACCTGGGTCGGAGTGGAAACACCATATATTTT. The V call is TRBV6-1, the J call TRBJ1-3; the D is unclear. Germline values: CDR1 MNHNS, CDR2 SASEGT. CDR3 size: 15 residues. The ends were cut back, 3 bases at V and 3 bases at J, with 12 bases in the middle.

The chain recombines TRBV20-1 with TRBJ1-2; D possibly corresponds to TRBD1 (6 bases). The germline V gene has CDR1 DFQATT and CDR2 SNEGSKA (reference sequence). V was shortened by 6 bases and J by 0 bases, with 14 bases between the two germline ends. The CDR3 sequence is 14 residues long. The CDR3, as DNA: TGCAGTGCGCAAACACAGGGATCTAACTATGGCTACACCTTC. It encodes CSAQTQGSNYGYTF.

The genes are TRBV29-1 and TRBJ2-2; no reliable D call. Germline CDR1 is SQVTM and CDR2 is ANQGSEA. Trimming removed 1 base from V and 6 bases from J, with 15 bases in between. This CDR3 has 15 residues. The CDR3 DNA reads as TGCAGCGTTGAAGTCCCTACAACCGCCTCCGGGGAGCTGTTTTTT. This codes for CSVEVPTTASGELFF.

A word on this clonotype: Being one base from a much bigger clone, this may be a read error. The chain combines TRBV7-2 with TRBJ2-7, with a possible D match to TRBD1 (5 bases). There are 11 residues in the CDR3. CDR1 is SGHTA and CDR2 is FQGNSA in the germline V gene. V gave up 5 bases and J gave up 6 bases, with 8 bases separating them. Here the CDR3 reads CASSRQREQYF. Here the CDR3 DNA reads TGTGCCAGCAGCCGACAGCGCGAGCAGTACTTC.

The V gene is TRBV6-5, the J gene TRBJ2-5; the D is unclear. Germline-derived CDR1 and CDR2 are MNHEY and SVGAGI. Trimming shortened V by 0 bases and J by 1 base, and 6 bases separated the two germline ends. The length of the CDR3 is 14 residues. The CDR3 sequence is CASSYSSSQETQYF. Here the CDR3 DNA reads TGTGCCAGCAGTTACTCGAGTAGCCAAGAGACCCAGTACTTC.

This clonotype was seen only once. The genes are TRBV30 and TRBJ2-5, with TRBD1 matching 8 bases. The CDR3 spans 20 residues. The trim removed 0 bases at V and 4 bases at J, leaving 22 bases unmatched. Germline V lookup: CDR1 GTSNPN, CDR2 SVGIG (reference sequence). The CDR3 sequence: CAWSVFQGATIRNVIETQYF. In DNA form, the CDR3 reads TGTGCCTGGAGTGTTTTTCAGGGGGCCACTATTAGGAATGTGATAGAGACCCAGTACTTC.

This clonotype was counted a few times. The rearrangement joins TRBV12-3 or TRBV12-4 to TRBJ2-3; D uncertain. Trimming left V 3 bases short and J 1 base short, with 11 bases between. CDR3 length: 15 amino acids. CDR3 in amino acids: CASSFWGGGTDTQYF. CDR3 coding DNA: TGTGCCAGCAGTTTTTGGGGTGGGGGCACAGATACGCAGTATTTT.

The table lists this clonotype with a few counts. The chain uses TRBV6-5 and TRBJ1-1; D is perhaps TRBD1 (6 bases). V lost 6 bases, J lost 0 bases, and 14 bases lay in between. The germline V gene encodes CDR1 MNHEY and CDR2 SVGAGI. This CDR3 contains 15 residues. CDR3 sequence: CASRYRAGMNTEAFF. In DNA form, the CDR3 reads TGTGCCAGCAGGTACAGGGCAGGGATGAACACTGAAGCTTTCTTT.

This clonotype has just a few counts. V is TRBV7-9 and J is TRBJ1-5, with D unresolved. Germline loops: CDR1 SEHNR, CDR2 FQNEAQ (reference sequence). Trimming pared 3 bases from V and 3 bases from J, leaving 3 bases between. CDR3 length equals 12 residues. The CDR3 DNA reads TGTGCCAGCAGCTTCACCAATCAGCCCCAGCATTTT. Encoded protein: CASSFTNQPQHF.

The chain links TRBV28 to TRBJ2-1; D remains ambiguous. Germline CDR1 reads MDHEN; CDR2 reads SYDVKM. CDR3 size: 13 residues. Trimming stripped 5 bases from V and 7 bases from J, with 12 bases between. The CDR3 sequence is CASSHPIVNEQFF. CDR3 DNA sequence: TGTGCCAGCAGTCATCCAATTGTAAATGAGCAGTTCTTC.

In its sample, this clonotype was seen many times. CDR3 coding DNA: TGTGCCAGCAGCCCGCATCGGACAACCCACAACGATTCACCCCTCCACTTT. Translation: CASSPHRTTHNDSPLHF. The chain joins TRBV5-5 to TRBJ1-6; a possible D gene is TRBD1 (5 bases). Trimming pared 4 bases from V and 8 bases from J, leaving 22 bases between. Germline assignment: CDR1 SGHKS and CDR2 YYEKEE (reference sequence). The CDR3 consists of 17 residues.